Described below is a single TCR beta chain sequence and its context. Its antigen is unknown. It has no much larger one-base neighbor in the sample; base qualities were not kept. This entry is derived from a study of blood T cells in healthy people across ages (dated by TCRdb to about 2015). Some background on the complete study: In model experiments, template switching captured roughly one uniquely barcoded TCR beta cDNA molecule for every two T cells. Age-related changes in TCR beta repertoire diversity were measured in the study by deep sequencing normalized with unique cDNA molecular identifiers. The donors were split into four age groups: young (average around 15 years), middle-aged (39), aged (more than 60) and long-lived (roughly 80). To avoid experimental bias, donors of different ages were randomly spread across the sequencing lanes. The study analyzed two additional independent replicas of 1 million unique cDNA reads from the same blood draw for two donors, one aged 18 to 30 and one aged 80 or older.

Library creation used 5' RACE. TCRdb records Illumina HiSeq 2500 as the sequencer. A second PCR of roughly 7 to 12 cycles was run with a J-beta primer mix and a sample-barcoded 5' primer. A template-switch 5' adaptor carrying 12 random nucleotides introduced a unique molecular identifier onto each TCR beta cDNA molecule. Each sample yielded at least 2.5 million CDR3-containing paired-end reads. All of the RNA was converted into first-strand cDNA using the Mint cDNA synthesis kit, with a TRBC-specific oligonucleotide serving as the primer. Following uracil-DNA glycosylase treatment, a first 18-cycle PCR with universal primers M1SS and BC2_uni_R was performed on all cDNA. Concerning the study's data processing: For normalization, 1 million high-quality reads, each with a distinct molecular identifier, were randomly selected from each sample. Reads with shared molecular identifiers were discarded instead of being binned into consensus sequences. MiTCR, run with a Q25 quality threshold and the strictest error-elimination algorithm, handled CDR3 identification, clonotype clustering and error correction. A nonparametric unseen species model using Euler transformation provided a lower-bound estimate of total TCR beta diversity. Using fastp at Q25 and MiXCR, TCRdb reprocessed the public reads and kept productive beta chains. Rows with a matching CDR3 protein are joined into one entry that keeps the most common DNA and genes. TCRdb, not the original authors, processed these V and J calls. Across this sample there are under 1 million distinct CDR3 sequences, with around 42% seen only once. The top ten clones comprise about 21% of the sample.

The donors were roughly 38 Caucasian individuals from Russia, aged about 6 to 95 years, who were systemically healthy. Each donor gave about 10 milliliters of peripheral blood, drawn into EDTA-treated Vacutainer tubes. Ficoll-Paque density-gradient centrifugation was used to isolate PBMCs, with at least 6.5 million obtained per sample. Trizol reagent was used to extract total RNA from PBMCs, with at least 6 micrograms per sample. For every donor, an aliquot of PBMCs went through flow cytometry to measure the percentages of naive CD45RAhigh/CD27high T cells. The paper's findings and limits, for the study overall: Because the CMV infection status of the donors was unknown, age-related changes in expanded clonotypes may potentially have been confounded. Estimates of total diversity based on one million sequenced T cells were regarded as lower bounds and as underestimates. Compared with the aged group, the long-lived group had more naive CD4+ T cells, fewer expanded clones and increased TCR diversity, suggesting age selection. Since profiling was done on bulk unsorted PBMCs, naive and antigen-experienced compartments could not be conclusively compared. As age increased, observed TCR beta diversity per million T cells dropped in a roughly linear way, and a significant reduction was already evident by age about 40. The percentage of naive T cells measured by flow cytometry correlated strongly with observed TCR beta diversity.

Sequencing was performed on blood. The TCR was taken from a man aged 55 to 70 in good health.

For the CDR3, the sequence is CASSPGAGDEQFF. In nucleotide form, the sequence is TGTGCCAGCTCACCAGGGGCGGGGGATGAGCAGTTCTTC. The V and J genes are TRBV18 and TRBJ2-1; the junction holds 7 bases that match TRBD2. The junction shows trimming of 2 bases on V and 8 bases on J, and the gene matches do not reach 3 bases of it. The CDR3 holds 13 amino acids from the cysteine to the phenylalanine. Only the CDR3 region is kept as DNA, spanning 39 bases read in frame from base 1. Taken from the germline V gene, the CDR1 and CDR2 loops are KGHSH and LQKENI.